This entry is about one TCR beta chain. What it binds is unknown. This CDR3 is built from 16 residues. Trimming cost V 6 bases and J 0 bases, with 14 bases left between them. CDR1 and CDR2 from the germline V gene are MNHNY and SVGAGI (reference sequence). The authors processed graft tissue to release intraepithelial and lamina propria lymphocytes. The source of the sample is a study of graft-versus-host responses after intestinal transplantation. Findings and limits, study-wide: Some GvH clones appeared in ileal mucosa or blood before recipient bone marrow.

Method: immunoSEQ multiplex PCR; TCRdb's copy keeps in-frame clones and lacks some. The sample lists about 63,000 clones; approximately 88% were seen once. Here the sequenced sample was ileum tissue, taken more than 350 days after transplant. V is TRBV6-6 and J is TRBJ2-2; D may be TRBD1 (5 bases). This receptor was identified in a human patient who received an intestinal transplant, so some T cells may come from the graft donor. The CDR3 spells CASSFTGPANTGELFF. The DNA for the CDR3 is TGTGCCAGCAGCTTCACAGGACCCGCGAACACCGGGGAGCTGTTTTTT.